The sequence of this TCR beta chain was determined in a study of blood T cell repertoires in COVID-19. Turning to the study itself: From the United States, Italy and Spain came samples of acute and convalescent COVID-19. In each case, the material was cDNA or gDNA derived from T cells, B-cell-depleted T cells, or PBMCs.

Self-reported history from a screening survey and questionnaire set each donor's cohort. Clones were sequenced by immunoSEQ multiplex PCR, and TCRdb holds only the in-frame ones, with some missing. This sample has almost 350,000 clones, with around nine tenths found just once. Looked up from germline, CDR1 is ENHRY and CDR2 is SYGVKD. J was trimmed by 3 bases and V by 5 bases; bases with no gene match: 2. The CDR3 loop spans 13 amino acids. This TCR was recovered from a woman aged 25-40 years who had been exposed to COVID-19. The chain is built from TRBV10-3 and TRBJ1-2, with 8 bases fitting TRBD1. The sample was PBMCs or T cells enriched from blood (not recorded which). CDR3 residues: CAISQTGDYGYTF. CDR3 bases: TGTGCCATCAGTCAGACAGGGGACTATGGCTACACCTTC.